This TCR beta chain was retrieved from a study of blood T cell repertoires in COVID-19 (dated by TCRdb to the early 2020s). Turning to the overall study: The collaborator samples originated in the United States, Italy and Spain and spanned the acute and convalescent phases of COVID-19. Subjects who had been exposed to COVID-19, were actively infected with it, or had recovered from it provided the deeply sampled blood TCRbeta repertoires that made up the dataset. The sample metadata nearly always contained a de-identified subject ID, COVID-19 status, age in years and sex. Where HLA class I and class II types were available, the types were taken from metadata supplied by the sample provider, not from assay-based typing. The prospective study material was composed of cDNA or gDNA derived from T cells, B-cell-depleted T cells, or PBMCs. The samples were drawn from two sources: the first 160 participants of the ongoing ImmuneRACE study, and 950 to 1,500 subjects contributed by 6 global collaborators. The repertoires were released in a freely available public database intended as a resource for research on the immune response to SARS-CoV-2.

To note about this clone: Its antigen remains undetermined. No base-level quality is on record; no much larger clone is a single base apart.

Collaborating institutions collected whole blood in K2EDTA tubes following their own protocols. Collaborator samples were shipped for TCRbeta analysis as frozen whole blood, isolated PBMCs, or DNA extracted from either sample type. The immunoSEQ Assay, a bias-controlled multiplex PCR, was used to amplify TCRbeta CDR3 regions from genomic DNA. In the source study's methods: The number of nucleated cells in each sample was estimated from the amplification of reference gene primers within the assay. To quantify the absolute abundance of each unique TCRbeta CDR3 rearrangement, sequence reads were collapsed and filtered. For each sample, productive Simpson clonality was calculated as the square root of Simpson's diversity index over productive rearrangements. TCRdb provides this immuneACCESS table in a form limited to in-frame rearrangements. Some clones are lacking; in checked studies, under half of them reflect an unresolved V gene, and why the rest are absent is not known. V, J and clone size were drawn from that table, and D and trimming were deduced from the DNA. This sample gives roughly 300,000 clones in total; 88% of them show up just once. Less than 10% of the sample belongs to the ten largest clones.

Points the paper makes about the study in general: Clinical and demographic metadata were provided uncurated, with the amount varying by source and participant.

From the cysteine up to the phenylalanine, the CDR3 has a length of 15 residues. Only CDR3 DNA is held: 45 bases, read in frame from base 1. Trimmed from V: 5 bases; trimmed from J: 5 bases; junction bases lacking a gene match: 10. As encoded in the germline V gene (reference sequence), CDR1 is SEHNR while CDR2 is FQNEAQ. The receptor comes from a man aged 18 to 35 with active or convalescent COVID-19. This sequence uses TRBV7-9 and TRBJ2-7, with 9 bases aligning to TRBD1. Sequencing was done on a sample of peripheral blood. CDR3 loop: CASSPPWDRVDEQYF. In nucleotides, the sequence is TGTGCCAGCAGCCCCCCGTGGGACAGGGTGGACGAGCAGTACTTC.